A selection of T cell receptor beta chains follows, all from one sample in a study of T-cell reconstitution after alpha-beta-depleted transplantation in children. TCRdb fed the PCR reads into MiXCR, producing one record per CDR3 protein. The sample contains approximately 590,000 distinct CDR3 sequences, over 9.5% of which appear only once. Source: PBMCs from the stem cell graft donor, taken from the stem cell graft. These receptors all come from a human donor who donated a stem cell graft to a child with acute myeloid leukemia. Each CDR3 is given with its conserved first and last residue. D genes are given only for firm matches. Not all rows give a size; the values are once, few, many and, for expanded clones, a class.

D: NA
size: many
J: TRBJ2-5
V: TRBV29-1
CDR3: CSVESSDRETQYF
DNA: TGCAGCGTTGAATCCTCGGACCGAGAGACCCAGTACTTC

D: NA
size: NA
J: TRBJ2-6
V: TRBV19
CDR3: CASSTGVVLTF
DNA: TGTGCCAGTAGTACAGGGGTCGTCCTGACTTTC

D: TRBD2
size: few
J: TRBJ2-7
V: TRBV25-1
CDR3: CASSESGRHPGLQYF
DNA: TGTGCCAGCAGTGAAAGCGGGAGGCACCCCGGGTTGCAGTACTTC

D: NA
size: NA
J: TRBJ1-2
V: TRBV20-1
CDR3: CSATRGTNYGYTF
DNA: TGCAGTGCTACTCGGGGTACTAACTATGGCTACACCTTC

D: TRBD1
size: NA
J: TRBJ2-7
V: TRBV5-1
CDR3: CASSLEDRVYEQYF
DNA: TGCGCCAGCAGCTTGGAGGACAGGGTCTACGAGCAGTACTTC

D: NA
size: many
J: TRBJ2-2
V: TRBV27
CDR3: CASSSSNTGELFF
DNA: NA

D: TRBD2
size: NA
J: TRBJ2-1
V: TRBV27
CDR3: CASSRGGSGTNEQFF
DNA: TGTGCCAGCAGCCGAGGTGGTAGCGGGACTAATGAGCAGTTCTTC

D: NA
size: NA
J: TRBJ2-2
V: TRBV20-1
CDR3: CSAQLGTPNTGELFF
DNA: TGCAGTGCTCAACTCGGGACTCCGAACACCGGGGAGCTGTTTTTT

D: NA
size: NA
J: TRBJ2-5
V: TRBV3-1
CDR3: CASSQRGGEQETQYF
DNA: TGTGCCAGCAGCCAACGAGGAGGGGAGCAAGAGACCCAGTACTTC

D: TRBD1
size: NA
J: TRBJ2-7
V: TRBV7-8
CDR3: CASSLASTGGRSYEQYF
DNA: TGTGCCAGCAGCTTAGCGTCTACAGGGGGCCGCTCCTACGAGCAGTACTTC

D: TRBD2
size: many
J: TRBJ2-3
V: TRBV7-2
CDR3: CASSLARGSITDTQYF
DNA: TGTGCCAGCAGCTTAGCGCGCGGGAGCATCACAGATACGCAGTATTTT

D: NA
size: NA
J: TRBJ2-7
V: TRBV28
CDR3: CASSRGQAAYEQYF
DNA: TGTGCCAGCAGTCGGGGACAAGCCGCCTACGAGCAGTACTTC

D: TRBD2
size: NA
J: TRBJ2-1
V: TRBV6-1
CDR3: CASSRGTSGTNEQFF
DNA: TGTGCCAGCAGCCGCGGGACTAGCGGGACCAATGAGCAGTTCTTC

D: NA
size: NA
J: TRBJ1-2
V: TRBV29-1
CDR3: CSVDHRERDAF
DNA: TGCAGCGTTGACCACAGGGAAAGGGACGCCTTC

D: TRBD1
size: NA
J: TRBJ2-7
V: TRBV20-1
CDR3: CSASQNTGTGTSYEQYF
DNA: TGCAGTGCTAGCCAAAACACCGGGACAGGGACCTCCTACGAGCAGTACTTC